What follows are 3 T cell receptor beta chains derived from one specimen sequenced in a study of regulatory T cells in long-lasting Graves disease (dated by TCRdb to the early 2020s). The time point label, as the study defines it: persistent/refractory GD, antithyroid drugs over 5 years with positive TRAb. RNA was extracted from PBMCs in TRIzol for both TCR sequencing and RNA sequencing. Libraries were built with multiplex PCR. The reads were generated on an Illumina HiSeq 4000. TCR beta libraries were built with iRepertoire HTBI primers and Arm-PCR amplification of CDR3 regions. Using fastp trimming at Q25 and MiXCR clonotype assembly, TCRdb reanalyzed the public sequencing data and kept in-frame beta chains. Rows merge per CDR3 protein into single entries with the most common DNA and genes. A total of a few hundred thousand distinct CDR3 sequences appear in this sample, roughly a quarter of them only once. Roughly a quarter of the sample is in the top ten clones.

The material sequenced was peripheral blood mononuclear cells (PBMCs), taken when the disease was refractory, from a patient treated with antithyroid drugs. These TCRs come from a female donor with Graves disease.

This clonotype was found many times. The CDR3 loop is CASSTGDMGTEAFF. CDR3 nucleotides: TGTGCCAGCAGTACAGGGGATATGGGCACTGAAGCTTTCTTT. The chain links TRBV9 to TRBJ1-1, with TRBD1 identical over 7 bases. This CDR3 contains 14 residues. The J segment lost 4 bases and the V segment lost 5 bases, leaving 8 bases of the junction unmatched. CDR1 is SGDLS and CDR2 is YYNGEE in the germline V gene.

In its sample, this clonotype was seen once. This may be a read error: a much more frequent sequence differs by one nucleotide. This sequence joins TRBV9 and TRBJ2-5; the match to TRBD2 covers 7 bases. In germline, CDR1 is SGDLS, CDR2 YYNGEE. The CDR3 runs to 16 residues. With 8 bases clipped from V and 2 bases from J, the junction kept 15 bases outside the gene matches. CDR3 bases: TGTGCCAGTACGCGGGGGACTGGCGGCAGACAAGAGACCCAGTACTTC. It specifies CASTRGTGGRQETQYF.

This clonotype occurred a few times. CDR3 in amino acids: CATRQGYQETQYF. The CDR3 DNA reads as TGTGCCACCAGACAGGGATATCAAGAGACCCAGTACTTC. The chain couples TRBV6-4 to TRBJ2-5; 7 bases map to TRBD1. The germline V gene encodes CDR1 MRHNA and CDR2 SNTAGT. The CDR3 is 13 amino acids. The V and J ends lost 10 bases and 2 bases, in that order; junction bases with no gene match: 7.